Listed here are 12 T cell receptor beta chains from one sample, sequenced in a study of blood T cells in healthy people across ages. Through a sample-barcoded 5' primer and a J-beta primer mix, a second PCR was run for roughly 6 to 11 cycles. Using its own MiXCR run on the 5' RACE reads, TCRdb lists one record per CDR3 protein. The table has just under 550,000 distinct CDR3 sequences, 20% to 30% seen once. The same sample was also studied in work on T cells of mothers and their children.

The source material was blood. The receptor source for this set is a boy aged 10-17 years in good health.

The chain carries TRBV20-1 and TRBJ2-5; a weak D match, TRBD1 (6 bases). V gave up 5 bases and J gave up 5 bases, with 15 bases separating them. Germline V lookup: CDR1 DFQATT, CDR2 SNEGSKA (reference sequence). This CDR3 is built from 13 residues. The CDR3 reads CSAPLGGSETQYF. CDR3 bases: TGCAGTGCTCCCTTAGGGGGATCTGAGACCCAGTACTTC.

The chain carries TRBV12-3 or TRBV12-4 and TRBJ2-3, with D tentatively TRBD1 (5 bases). The CDR3 totals 17 residues. V shed 0 bases and J shed 0 bases, with 13 bases lying between them. CDR3 DNA sequence: TGTGCCAGCAGTTTAGCCTGGACACCGTCGAGCACAGATACGCAGTATTTT. It codes for CASSLAWTPSSTDTQYF.

The V gene is TRBV5-1, the J gene TRBJ2-5, with TRBD1 matching 8 bases. Losses at the gene ends were 5 bases for V and 4 bases for J; bases not matched to a gene: 10. Germline CDR1 and CDR2: SGHRS and YFSETQ. This CDR3 comprises 15 residues. The CDR3 nucleotides read TGCGCCAGCAGTCTTGGACAGGGTGTTGCAGAGACCCAGTACTTC. Translating gives CASSLGQGVAETQYF.

This clonotype was recorded a few times. The gene calls are TRBV10-3 and TRBJ2-7; no firm D call. The V gene's germline CDR1 is ENHRY and CDR2 SYGVKD. The CDR3 runs 12 residues. V lost 0 bases and J lost 3, with 3 bases in between. CDR3 coding DNA: TGTGCCATCAGTGAGTCGGACTACGAGCAGTACTTC. This translates into CAISESDYEQYF.

The J gene is TRBJ1-1, the V gene TRBV2, with D possibly being TRBD1 (5 bases). Germline V gives CDR1 SNHLY, CDR2 FYNNEI. Trimming pared 2 bases from V and 8 bases from J, leaving 12 bases between. The CDR3 loop spans 13 amino acids. The CDR3 DNA reads TGTGCCAGCAGTGAATCGGGGGACGGCGAAGCTTTCTTT. This encodes CASSESGDGEAFF.

The chain recombines TRBV4-1 with TRBJ2-5, with D possibly matching TRBD2 (5 bases). TRBJ2-1 matches the DNA end more closely, so the J call is doubtful. This CDR3 is 14 amino acids long. Germline CDR1 is MGHRA and CDR2 is YSYEKL. The CDR3 loop reads CASSQPFEGNEQFF. The CDR3 region has the DNA TGCGCCAGCAGCCAACCATTTGAGGGAAATGAGCAGTTCTTC.

This clonotype was counted between two and nine times. This rearrangement joins TRBV6-4 to TRBJ1-1; D is undetermined. The CDR3 consists of 12 residues. Germline V lookup: CDR1 MRHNA, CDR2 SNTAGT. V lost 0 bases and J 11 bases, leaving 10 bases between the germline ends. The CDR3 DNA follows: TGTGCCAGCAGTGACTCGGCTCATAAGGCTTTCTTT. Translation gives CASSDSAHKAFF.

This clonotype appeared a few times. The chain couples TRBV20-1 to TRBJ2-5, with TRBD2 identical over 10 bases. The end of the DNA fits TRBJ2-1 better, so the J call may be wrong. Germline CDR1 is DFQATT and CDR2 is SNEGSKA (reference sequence). The CDR3 has 20 residues. The CDR3 nucleotides read TGCAGTGCTAGTCTAACAGGAAGTACCGGGACTAGCGCCAGCTACAATGAGCAGTTCTTC. It specifies CSASLTGSTGTSASYNEQFF.

V usage is TRBV20-1 and J usage is TRBJ2-3; 9 bases agree with TRBD2. The CDR3 is 15 residues long. Germline assignment: CDR1 DFQATT and CDR2 SNEGSKA (reference sequence). J lost 0 bases, V lost 3 bases, and 4 bases had no gene match. The CDR3 DNA is TGCAGTGCTAGCCAGACTAGCGGAAGCACAGATACGCAGTATTTT. The encoded protein is CSASQTSGSTDTQYF.

The chain employs TRBV6-2 or TRBV6-3 and TRBJ2-1; TRBD2 is a possible D gene (6 bases). This CDR3 is 17 amino acids long. The germline V gene has CDR1 MNHEY and CDR2 SVGEGT. Between the trimmed V and J ends, which lost 7 bases and 2 bases, there was a span of 21 bases. The DNA for the CDR3 is TGTGCCAGCATCAAGATGGGAGTGGGGAGGACCTACAATGAGCAGTTCTTC. Its protein product is CASIKMGVGRTYNEQFF.

This clonotype was picked up a small number of times. The J gene is TRBJ2-1, the V gene TRBV12-3 or TRBV12-4; D gene uncertain. This CDR3 region has 14 residues. Trimming removed 7 bases at V and 2 bases at J, with 12 bases between. The CDR3 DNA reads as TGTGCCAGCACCCGGCAGGCCGCCTACAATGAGCAGTTCTTC. Translated: CASTRQAAYNEQFF.

This clonotype was detected a few times. The rearrangement joins TRBV20-1 to TRBJ2-5; TRBD2 is a possible D gene (7 bases). The CDR3 contains 19 residues. The V gene's germline CDR1 is DFQATT and CDR2 SNEGSKA (reference sequence). Trimming left V 1 base short and J 7 bases short, with 31 bases between. CDR3 in amino acids: CSARVSGGGHNTPPGTQYF. The CDR3 nucleotides read TGCAGTGCTAGAGTAAGCGGCGGGGGCCACAATACGCCTCCGGGGACCCAGTACTTC.